These 6 T cell receptor beta chains originate from one sample sequenced in a study of shared clonotypes between healthy human individuals. The repertoire was sequenced with immunoSEQ multiplex PCR; TCRdb's copy has only in-frame clones and lacks some. Here the sample spans approximately 740,000 clones, 80% to 95% being singletons. Naive CD8 isolation took CD45RO-negative cells positively selected for CCR7 and excluded terminally differentiated effector memory CD45RA+ cells. Input material: naive CD8+ T cells sorted from blood. These receptors all stem from a man aged 25 to 40 in good health.

V is TRBV7-6 and J is TRBJ2-5, with D maybe TRBD2 (5 bases). From germline, CDR1 is SGHVS and CDR2 FNYEAQ. The CDR3 is made up of 15 amino acids. Between the trimmed V and J ends, which lost 5 bases and 3 bases, there was a span of 16 bases. CDR3 sequence (DNA): TGTGCCAGCAGCCTCACGGCCGGACTTAAAGAGACCCAGTACTTC. This translates into CASSLTAGLKETQYF.

The rearrangement links TRBV5-1 to TRBJ2-5; D unresolved. CDR1 is SGHRS and CDR2 is YFSETQ in the germline V gene. This CDR3 comprises 12 residues. V lost 4 bases and J 0 bases, leaving 4 bases between the germline ends. The CDR3 is CASSPHQETQYF. The CDR3 nucleotides are TGCGCCAGCAGCCCCCACCAAGAGACCCAGTACTTC.

DNA of the CDR3: TGTGCCAGCAGTCCATACGCCGGGACTAACAATGAGCAGTTCTTC. Protein sequence: CASSPYAGTNNEQFF. The rearrangement uses TRBV6-6 and TRBJ2-1; 7 nucleotides agree with TRBD2. Germline V gene lookup returns CDR1 MNHNY and CDR2 SVGAGI (reference sequence). This CDR3 spans 15 amino acids. Trimming took 5 bases from V and 5 from J; bases not matched to a gene: 9.

The J gene is TRBJ2-1, the V gene TRBV10-3; 9 bases line up with TRBD1. The CDR3 is 15 residues long. Germline-derived CDR1 and CDR2 are ENHRY and SYGVKD. The trim removed 8 bases at V and 8 bases at J, leaving 13 bases unmatched. CDR3 in amino acids: CAIRRAGTGHDEQFF. Written as DNA, the CDR3 is TGTGCCATCCGAAGGGCCGGGACAGGGCATGATGAGCAGTTCTTC.

This clone was recorded once. The J gene is TRBJ2-5, the V gene TRBV29-1, with D unresolved. From germline, CDR1 is SQVTM and CDR2 ANQGSEA. V shed 6 bases and J shed 4 bases, with 15 bases lying between them. This CDR3 is built from 13 residues. CDR3 in DNA: TGCAGCGTCTCAGCTTTTATTACAGAGACCCAGTACTTC. It yields the protein CSVSAFITETQYF.

This chain joins TRBV2 and TRBJ2-2; D could derive from TRBD1 or TRBD2 (5 bases each). V was clipped by 2 bases and J by 0 bases, with 10 bases between them. This CDR3 comprises 16 residues. Germline CDR1 reads SNHLY; CDR2 reads FYNNEI. CDR3 DNA: TGTGCCAGCAGTGAATTAGAGGGGACGAACACCGGGGAGCTGTTTTTT. Protein sequence: CASSELEGTNTGELFF.